The 32 T cell receptor beta chains below were found in one sample sequenced in a study of molecular identifiers for immune sequencing clone quantification. TCRdb itself ran the PCR reads through MiXCR, one entry per CDR3 protein. Of about 630,000 distinct CDR3 sequences listed, 25% were seen once; the top ten hold about 0.81%. Sequencing was done on a sample of naive CD8+ T cells from blood, with Jurkat cell RNA spiked in. Described subset: FACS-sorted CD8+CD4-CCR7+CD45RA+ naive T cells. These receptors originate from a human donor in good health. Some libraries in this study had Jurkat cell RNA spiked in.

About this clonotype itself: The germline gene is not matched at one end of the junction; a read error may be the cause. CDR3 protein: CASRRDSTQPQHF. CDR3 DNA sequence: TGTGCCAGCAGGCGGGACAGCACTCAGCCCCAGCATTTT. V usage is TRBV12-3 or TRBV12-4 and J usage is TRBJ1-5, with 7 positions matching TRBD1. This CDR3 has 13 residues.

J is TRBJ2-1 and V is TRBV11-2, with TRBD2 matching over 7 bases. The length of the CDR3 is 18 residues. With V trimmed by 5 bases and J by 3 bases, 16 bases remained unmatched. Germline V gives CDR1 SGHAT, CDR2 FQNNGV. CDR3 DNA sequence: TGTGCCAGCAGCCTCCCCCCGGTCGCGGGGGTTTACTACAATGAGCAGTTCTTC. Protein product: CASSLPPVAGVYYNEQFF.

The table lists this clonotype with many counts. V is TRBV28 and J is TRBJ2-3; 7 bases are a match to TRBD1. Germline V gene sequence: CDR1 MDHEN, CDR2 SYDVKM. This CDR3 comprises 14 residues. V was pared by 0 bases and J by 10 bases, with 7 bases of the junction left unmatched. This chain's CDR3 is CASSLWGRGSAQYF. CDR3 nucleotide sequence: TGTGCCAGCAGTTTATGGGGCAGGGGGTCTGCGCAGTATTTT.

On this clonotype: A much larger clone differs from this one at a single base, so this may be a read error. DNA of the CDR3: TGTGCCAGCAGCTCGGCCGCAGGGTTGACCTTCGAGCAGTACTTC. It is translated as CASSSAAGLTFEQYF. The genes are TRBV13 and TRBJ2-7; D is possibly TRBD1 (5 bases). CDR1 is PRHDT, CDR2 FYEKMQ, per germline (reference sequence). CDR3 length: 15 residues. The V gene lost 4 bases and the J gene lost 6 bases, with 19 bases spanning the gap.

As to this clonotype: One end of the junction does not line up with germline, which may come from a read error. The chain has TRBV4-3 and TRBJ2-1; 10 bases map to TRBD2. The germline CDR1 and CDR2 sequences are LGHNA and YSLEER. The CDR3 spans 16 residues. The CDR3 nucleotides are TGCGCCAGCAGCCAATTGGGGCTAGCGGGAGATACTGCTCCCCGCTTC. Encoded protein: CASSQLGLAGDTAPRF.

The rearrangement joins TRBV7-2 to TRBJ2-4; D possibly corresponds to TRBD2 (6 bases). The CDR3 extends over 16 amino acids. Deletions cut 1 base from V and 12 bases from J, with 22 bases between. Germline V gives CDR1 SGHTA, CDR2 FQGNSA. The CDR3 spells CASSLGGVFPGNAQYF. The CDR3 DNA reads as TGTGCCAGCAGCTTAGGGGGGGTCTTCCCCGGGAACGCTCAGTACTTC. Filled out from reference TRBV7-2 and TRBJ2-4, the complete variable domain reads GAGVSQSPSNKVTEKGKDVELRCDPISGHTALYWYRQSLGQGLEFLIYFQGNSAPDKSGLPSDRFSAERTGGSVSTLTIQRTQQEDSAVYLCASSLGGVFPGNAQYFGAGTRLSVL.

Details on this clonotype: This may be a read error, as it is one base from a much larger clone. The genes are TRBV9 and TRBJ1-1; 8 bases agree with TRBD1. V gave up 4 bases and J gave up 4 bases; unmatched junction bases: 9. The germline gives CDR1 SGDLS, CDR2 YYNGEE. This CDR3 contains 15 residues. The DNA of the CDR3 is TGTGCCAGCAGCATCCCACAGGGGGAGAGCACTGAAGCTTTCTTT. It specifies CASSIPQGESTEAFF.

The sample holds a few counts of this clonotype. This chain joins TRBV20-1 and TRBJ2-5; no clear D gene. The V and J ends lost 6 bases and 5 bases respectively, with 16 bases between them. The germline V gene encodes CDR1 DFQATT and CDR2 SNEGSKA (reference sequence). This CDR3 spans 13 amino acids. CDR3 loop: CSAPHGLRETQYF. In DNA form, the CDR3 reads TGCAGTGCCCCCCACGGGTTGAGGGAGACCCAGTACTTC.

This chain uses TRBV6-1 with TRBJ1-5, with 10 bases that match TRBD1. This CDR3 contains 15 residues. V shed 3 bases and J 5 bases; nucleotides not matched to a gene: 4. The germline gives CDR1 MNHNS, CDR2 SASEGT. The CDR3 nucleotides read TGTGCCAGCAGTGAGTTCGGGACAGGGGATCAGCCCCAGCATTTT. Amino acids: CASSEFGTGDQPQHF.

At least ten counts were recorded for this clonotype. This chain joins TRBV6-5 and TRBJ2-7; D is uncertain. CDR1 and CDR2 (germline): MNHEY, SVGAGI. The length of the CDR3 is 15 residues. Trimming took off 7 bases at V and 5 bases at J, with 21 bases between the two ends. CDR3: CASITPRNSWDEQYF. CDR3 coding DNA: TGTGCCAGCATTACCCCCCGTAACTCCTGGGACGAGCAGTACTTC.

In the case of this clonotype: A much more abundant neighbour one base away suggests this may be a read error. The CDR3 protein is CASRTDGITGNTEAFF. The CDR3 nucleotides read TGTGCCAGCAGAACGGACGGTATAACCGGGAACACTGAAGCTTTCTTT. This chain uses TRBV6-2 or TRBV6-3 with TRBJ1-1; D gene ambiguous. Per germline, CDR1 MNHEY and CDR2 SVGEGT. The CDR3 totals 16 residues. Trimming shortened V by 6 bases and J by 1 base, and 18 bases separated the two germline ends.

At least ten counts were recorded for this clonotype. The chain uses TRBV6-5 and TRBJ2-3, with D hard to call. This CDR3 is 14 amino acids long. In germline, CDR1 is MNHEY, CDR2 SVGAGI. V lost 4 bases, J lost 2 bases, and 10 bases lay in between. Here the CDR3 reads CASSLYRYTDTQYF. DNA for the CDR3: TGTGCCAGCAGTTTATATCGGTACACAGATACGCAGTATTTT.

Comment on this clonotype: This likely comes from a read error, as the CDR3 has no conserved phenylalanine or tryptophan at its end. The V and J genes are TRBV29-1 and TRBJ2-7, with 11 bases that match TRBD1. Germline lookup yields CDR1 SQVTM and CDR2 ANQGSEA. With 6 bases clipped from V and 4 bases from J, the junction kept 5 bases outside the gene matches. The CDR3 extends over 13 amino acids. CDR3 in DNA: TGCAGCGTATACGGACAGGGGGCATACGAGCAGTACCTC. This encodes CSVYGQGAYEQYL.

The table lists this clonotype with a few counts. The chain recombines TRBV4-1 with TRBJ2-2; D is perhaps TRBD2 (6 bases). The CDR3 sequence is 17 residues long. V was pared by 0 bases and J by 6 bases, with 17 bases between. Germline V gene lookup returns CDR1 MGHRA and CDR2 YSYEKL. CDR3 sequence (DNA): TGCGCCAGCAGCCAAGAAACGAGACTAGATAGGCCCGGGGAGCTGTTTTTT. Translating it yields CASSQETRLDRPGELFF.

This clonotype was detected a few times. The chain combines TRBV28 with TRBJ2-3; 8 bases are shared with TRBD1. Germline V gene lookup returns CDR1 MDHEN and CDR2 SYDVKM. V lost 3 bases to trimming and J lost 7 bases; unmatched junction nucleotides: 9. This CDR3 is built from 15 residues. The CDR3, as DNA: TGTGCCAGCAGTTTCGGGACAGGCGCCGGCAATACGCAGTATTTT. Residues: CASSFGTGAGNTQYF.

There are a few counts of this clonotype. This chain links TRBV4-2 with TRBJ1-2, with a tentative D call TRBD1 (6 bases). V was shortened by 5 bases and J by 0 bases, with 16 bases between the two germline ends. Germline CDR1 LGHNA, CDR2 YNFKEQ. CDR3 length equals 16 residues. Here the CDR3 reads CASSGASRDTNYGYTF. For the CDR3, the DNA is TGTGCCAGCAGCGGGGCTTCACGGGACACTAACTATGGCTACACCTTC.

This chain joins TRBV24-1 and TRBJ2-3; 7 bases line up with TRBD2. Per the germline V gene, CDR1 is KGHDR and CDR2 is SFDVKD. With V trimmed by 2 bases and J by 5 bases, 3 bases remained unmatched. This CDR3 is built from 14 residues. The CDR3 region has the DNA TGTGCCACCAGTGATTGCGGGAGTATAGATACGCAGTATTTT. Protein product: CATSDCGSIDTQYF.

This clonotype was recorded many times. At one of its ends the junction is not consistent with the germline gene, which may arise from a read error. The V and J genes are TRBV19 and TRBJ2-2, with a tentative D call TRBD2 (5 bases). Germline CDR1 reads LNHDA; CDR2 reads SQIVND (reference sequence). CDR3 size: 15 residues. CDR3 in amino acids: CASSLDSLNTGELFF. The CDR3, as DNA: TGCGCCAGCAGCTTGGACTCACTTAACACCGGGGAGCTGTTTTTT.

On this clonotype: Since no conserved phenylalanine or tryptophan closes the CDR3, a read error is the likely cause. It is unclear where the CDR3 begins or ends on the DNA, so no DNA is shown, and the CDR3 is as TCRdb lists it. This rearrangement joins TRBV29-1 to TRBJ2-2; the table's D call, TRBD2, was not checked against the DNA. Germline CDR1 reads SQVTM; CDR2 reads ANQGSEA. The CDR3 spans 12 amino acids, including both terminal residues. This CDR3 is CSVPEGSGELLL.

This clonotype has a handful of counts. The rearrangement joins TRBV19 to TRBJ2-1, with 8 bases that match TRBD2. V trimming: 5 bases; J trimming: 4 bases; junction bases outside the gene matches: 13. The CDR3 runs to 17 residues. Germline values: CDR1 LNHDA, CDR2 SQIVND (reference sequence). CDR3 bases: TGTGCCAGTAGTCCCCCCGCGGTAGCGGGGACGTACAATGAGCAGTTCTTC. It translates to CASSPPAVAGTYNEQFF.

This clonotype was detected only a few times. The chain recombines TRBV7-2 with TRBJ2-3; D tentatively reads TRBD1 or TRBD2 (6 bases each). Per germline, CDR1 SGHTA and CDR2 FQGNSA. V was pared by 1 base and J by 4 bases, with 12 bases between. CDR3 length: 15 residues. The CDR3 DNA is TGTGCCAGCAGCTTAGAAGGGGGGAGCGCAGATACGCAGTATTTT. It translates to CASSLEGGSADTQYF.

Of note for this clonotype: This likely comes from a read error, as the CDR3 has no conserved phenylalanine or tryptophan at its end. The chain couples TRBV4-1 to TRBJ2-3, with a possible D match to TRBD2 (5 bases). CDR1 and CDR2 from the germline V gene are MGHRA and YSYEKL. The CDR3 has 17 amino acids. V was cut by 1 base and J by 4 bases, with 18 bases left in between. For the CDR3, the DNA is TGCGCCAGCAGCCAAGTTAGCTTTACTACTAGGGCAGATACGCAGTATCTT. Its protein product is CASSQVSFTTRADTQYL.

This chain links TRBV6-2 or TRBV6-3 with TRBJ1-1, with D hard to call. The CDR3 contains 14 residues. V was cut by 2 bases and J by 8 bases, with 15 bases left in between. Germline V gene data show CDR1 as MNHEY and CDR2 as SVGEGT. For the CDR3, the DNA is TGTGCCAGCAGTTACCGTCCGGGGAACAGAGAAGCTTTCTTT. Amino acids: CASSYRPGNREAFF.

To note about this clonotype: Compared with germline, one end of the junction differs, possibly owing to a read error. The V and J genes are TRBV6-5 and TRBJ2-5; TRBD1 is a possible D gene (6 bases). The CDR3 contains 14 residues. Germline V gene data show CDR1 as MNHEY and CDR2 as SVGAGI. The CDR3 DNA follows: TGTACCAGCAGTTACCCAGGACAGAAAGAGACCCAGTACTTC. Translation gives CTSSYPGQKETQYF.

The J gene is TRBJ2-5, the V gene TRBV15, with 9 bases fitting TRBD2. Trimming at V came to 5 bases and at J to 1 base, leaving 5 bases not matched to a gene. There are 15 residues in the CDR3. The germline V gene has CDR1 LNHNV and CDR2 YYDKDF (reference sequence). The CDR3 here is CATSFILAGQETQYF. CDR3 nucleotides: TGTGCCACCAGCTTTATACTAGCGGGCCAAGAGACCCAGTACTTC.

With regard to this clonotype: Sequence at one end of the junction differs from germline and may be a read error. V gene TRBV24-1 combines with J gene TRBJ2-1; D might be TRBD1 or TRBD2, each matching 5 bases. Germline-derived CDR1 and CDR2 are KGHDR and SFDVKD. The CDR3 spans 14 residues. The CDR3 DNA follows: TGTGCCATCAGTGATTTAACAGGACGGGGTGAGCAGTTCTTC. It encodes CAISDLTGRGEQFF.

This clonotype was detected many times. V usage is TRBV4-3 and J usage is TRBJ1-1; D remains ambiguous. Trimming removed 0 bases at V and 4 bases at J, with 18 bases between. Germline loops: CDR1 LGHNA, CDR2 YSLEER. CDR3 length: 17 residues. The CDR3 coding sequence is TGCGCCAGCAGCCAAGACAGGTCGCAGCCGGCGTTCACTGAAGCTTTCTTT. This gives the protein CASSQDRSQPAFTEAFF.

This clonotype was seen many times. The rearrangement joins TRBV4-3 to TRBJ1-3; 10 nucleotides line up with TRBD1. Germline lookup yields CDR1 LGHNA and CDR2 YSLEER. This CDR3 has 16 amino acids. The V segment lost 4 bases and the J segment 4 bases; nucleotides outside the gene matches: 7. The DNA for the CDR3 is TGCGCCAGCAGCCGAACCGGGACAGGGGTCGGAAACACCATATATTTT. Protein: CASSRTGTGVGNTIYF.

The J gene is TRBJ2-7, the V gene TRBV6-2 or TRBV6-3; D gene uncertain. V lost 6 bases to trimming and J lost 0 bases, with 12 bases between them. The V gene's germline CDR1 is MNHEY and CDR2 SVGEGT. The CDR3 totals 14 residues. The CDR3 DNA reads TGTGCCAGCAGGTCTGGCCAGCGCTCCTACGAGCAGTACTTC. It specifies CASRSGQRSYEQYF.

This clonotype showed up just a few times. This rearrangement joins TRBV7-6 to TRBJ2-7; D ambiguous. The CDR3 runs to 13 residues. Trimming shortened V by 0 bases and J by 6 bases, and 9 bases separated the two germline ends. Germline V gene data show CDR1 as SGHVS and CDR2 as FNYEAQ. The CDR3, as DNA: TGTGCCAGCAGCTTAGCGATCGGTTCCGAGCAGTACTTC. It encodes CASSLAIGSEQYF.

This clonotype was counted only a few times. The rearrangement joins TRBV4-1 to TRBJ1-1; unclear D gene. The CDR3 runs 15 residues. Trimming shortened V by 0 bases and J by 0 bases, and 8 bases separated the two germline ends. CDR1 MGHRA and CDR2 YSYEKL come from the germline V gene. The DNA for the CDR3 is TGCGCCAGCAGCCAAGAGTGGGCTATGAACACTGAAGCTTTCTTT. Translating gives CASSQEWAMNTEAFF.

The chain joins TRBV7-2 to TRBJ2-3, with a possible D match to TRBD2 (5 bases). The V end lost 6 bases, the J end lost 11 bases, and 18 bases lay between the germline ends. Germline V gives CDR1 SGHTA, CDR2 FQGNSA. The CDR3 loop spans 13 amino acids. CDR3 DNA sequence: TGTGCCAGCAGTCCCGGCGGAGGCCTTGTGCAGTATTTT. Translating gives CASSPGGGLVQYF.